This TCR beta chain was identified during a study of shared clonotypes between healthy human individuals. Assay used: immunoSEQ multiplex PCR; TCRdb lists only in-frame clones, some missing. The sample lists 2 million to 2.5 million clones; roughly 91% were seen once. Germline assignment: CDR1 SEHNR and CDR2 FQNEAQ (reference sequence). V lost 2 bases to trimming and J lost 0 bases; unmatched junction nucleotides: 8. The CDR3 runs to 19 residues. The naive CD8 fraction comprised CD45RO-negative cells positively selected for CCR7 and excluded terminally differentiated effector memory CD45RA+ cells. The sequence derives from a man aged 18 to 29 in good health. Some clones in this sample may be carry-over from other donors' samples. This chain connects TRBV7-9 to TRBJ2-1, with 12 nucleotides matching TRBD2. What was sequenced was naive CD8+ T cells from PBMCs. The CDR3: CASSLPPGLAGSSYNEQFF. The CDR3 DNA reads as TGTGCCAGCAGCTTACCCCCGGGACTAGCGGGTAGCTCCTACAATGAGCAGTTCTTC.